These 15 T cell receptor beta chains were all obtained from the same sample, sequenced in a study of CD8 T cells in Susac syndrome. A quantity of roughly 0.5 to 1 ug RNA underwent reverse transcription using random hexamers. TCRdb re-derived calls from the immunoSEQ multiplex PCR reads in MiXCR, one entry per CDR3 protein. The profile shows some 450,000 distinct CDR3 sequences, around 85% of them singletons. The sequencing input was CD8+ T cells from PBMCs. These receptors came from a human donor with multiple sclerosis.

V is TRBV11-2 and J is TRBJ2-7; 12 nucleotides agree with TRBD1. The V segment lost 3 bases and the J segment 4 bases; nucleotides outside the gene matches: 4. Germline values: CDR1 SGHAT, CDR2 FQNNGV. This CDR3 spans 15 amino acids. CDR3 loop: CASSLGQGAAYEQYF. CDR3 coding DNA: TGTGCCAGCAGCTTGGGACAGGGGGCAGCTTACGAGCAGTACTTC.

The V and J genes are TRBV7-8 and TRBJ1-2, with a tentative D call TRBD1 (6 bases). V was clipped by 2 bases and J by 4 bases, with 11 bases between them. This CDR3 contains 14 residues. Germline lookup yields CDR1 SGHVS and CDR2 FQNEAQ. The CDR3 loop reads CASSLPGVGYGYTF. The DNA for the CDR3 is TGTGCCAGCAGCTTACCAGGGGTGGGCTATGGCTACACCTTC.

The chain couples TRBV7-8 to TRBJ2-2, with D possibly called TRBD1 or TRBD2 (5 bases each). CDR1 and CDR2 (germline): SGHVS, FQNEAQ. V lost 4 bases and J 1 base, leaving 16 bases between the germline ends. CDR3 size: 17 residues. The CDR3 sequence: CASSSFQGTVNTGELFF. In nucleotides, the CDR3 is TGTGCCAGCAGCTCTTTTCAAGGGACCGTGAACACCGGGGAGCTGTTTTTT.

The V and J genes are TRBV27 and TRBJ1-1; D is ambiguous. V lost 2 bases to trimming and J lost 3 bases, with 10 bases between them. CDR1 MNHEY and CDR2 SMNVEV come from the germline V gene (reference sequence). CDR3 length: 14 amino acids. In nucleotides, the CDR3 is TGTGCCAGCAGTTTAGTCCAAGGCGACACTGAAGCTTTCTTT. It codes for CASSLVQGDTEAFF.

The rearrangement links TRBV7-9 to TRBJ1-2; D is unresolved. Germline assignment: CDR1 SEHNR and CDR2 FQNEAQ (reference sequence). This CDR3 spans 15 amino acids. Trimming pared 0 bases from V and 4 bases from J, leaving 12 bases between. This CDR3 reads CASSLAKGDFYGYTF. The CDR3 DNA reads TGTGCCAGCAGCTTAGCGAAGGGCGACTTCTATGGCTACACCTTC. Full variable domain (missing parts from reference TRBV7-9 and TRBJ1-2): DTGVSQNPRHKITKRGQNVTFRCDPISEHNRLYWYRQTLGQGPEFLTYFQNEAQLEKSRLLSDRFSAERPKGSFSTLEIQRTEQGDSAMYLCASSLAKGDFYGYTFGSGTRLTVV.

The chain recombines TRBV27 with TRBJ2-2; D is ambiguous. The CDR3 is made up of 13 amino acids. V was clipped by 8 bases and J by 0 bases, with 7 bases between them. Germline-derived CDR1 and CDR2 are MNHEY and SMNVEV (reference sequence). The CDR3 sequence: CASQGTNTGELFF. DNA for the CDR3: TGTGCCAGCCAAGGGACGAACACCGGGGAGCTGTTTTTT.

This clonotype has more than one count but fewer than ten. Sequence at one end of the junction differs from germline and may be a read error. The V and J genes are TRBV9 and TRBJ2-2; D remains ambiguous. The CDR3 is 15 amino acids. Germline V gene sequence: CDR1 SGDLS, CDR2 YYNGEE. The CDR3 here is CASSVGTANTGELFF. The DNA of the CDR3 is TGTGCCAGCAGTGTAGGTACGGCGAACACCGGGGAGCTGTTTTTT.

This sequence joins TRBV28 and TRBJ2-3; the match to TRBD2 covers 9 bases. After removal of 5 bases from V and 0 bases from J, the junction contained 9 bases not matched to a gene. The CDR3 loop spans 17 amino acids. The germline V gene has CDR1 MDHEN and CDR2 SYDVKM. The CDR3 is CASSEALAGGSTDTQYF. The DNA of the CDR3 is TGTGCCAGCAGTGAAGCACTAGCGGGTGGCAGCACAGATACGCAGTATTTT.

The genes are TRBV12-3 or TRBV12-4 and TRBJ1-1; the match to TRBD1 covers 9 bases. The V segment lost 6 bases and the J segment 11 bases; nucleotides outside the gene matches: 10. The CDR3 totals 13 residues. The CDR3 protein is CASSGRGGTGAFF. The CDR3 coding sequence is TGTGCCAGCAGCGGCCGGGGGGGGACAGGGGCTTTCTTT.

In its sample, this clonotype was seen once. This chain uses TRBV4-1 with TRBJ1-1; 7 bases are a match to TRBD1. V lost 2 bases, J lost 3 bases, and 6 bases stayed unmatched. The CDR3 extends over 15 amino acids. From germline, CDR1 is MGHRA and CDR2 YSYEKL. DNA for the CDR3: TGCGCCAGCAGCCAACAACAGGGGTCCTACACTGAAGCTTTCTTT. Protein product: CASSQQQGSYTEAFF.

The V and J genes are TRBV4-1 and TRBJ2-2; no clear D gene. The germline V and J ends were trimmed by 4 bases and 8 bases, with 17 bases remaining between them. The CDR3 length is 15 residues. Looked up from germline, CDR1 is MGHRA and CDR2 is YSYEKL. The chain's CDR3 is CASSRTLTAEGELFF. CDR3 DNA: TGCGCCAGCAGCCGAACTTTAACCGCTGAGGGGGAGCTGTTTTTT.

The gene calls are TRBV11-2 and TRBJ1-1; D is unresolved. Germline CDR1 is SGHAT and CDR2 is FQNNGV. Trimming cost V 3 bases and J 1 base, with 18 bases left between them. The CDR3 has 17 residues. CDR3 region: CASSFWRQPIPNTEAFF. In DNA form, the CDR3 reads TGTGCCAGCAGCTTCTGGCGGCAGCCCATCCCGAACACTGAAGCTTTCTTT.

The sample holds one count of this clonotype. The gene calls are TRBV9 and TRBJ2-7, with D unclear. The V and J ends lost 3 bases and 3 bases respectively, with 16 bases between them. The CDR3 totals 15 residues. Germline loops: CDR1 SGDLS, CDR2 YYNGEE. The DNA for the CDR3 is TGTGCCAGCAGCGAAACCCACCATCAAGACTACGAGCAGTACTTC. Translated: CASSETHHQDYEQYF.

This clonotype has just a few counts. The V gene is TRBV4-2, the J gene TRBJ1-2; unclear D gene. Looked up from germline, CDR1 is LGHNA and CDR2 is YNFKEQ. This CDR3 region has 11 residues. Trimming removed 1 base from V and 11 bases from J, with 8 bases in between. Here the CDR3 reads CASSQAGIYTF. CDR3 DNA: TGTGCCAGCAGCCAAGCGGGGATATACACCTTC.

This sequence joins TRBV30 and TRBJ2-3; D is perhaps TRBD1 or TRBD2 (6 bases each). This CDR3 contains 12 residues. Germline CDR1 reads GTSNPN; CDR2 reads SVGIG (reference sequence). V was shortened by 0 bases and J by 6 bases, with 7 bases between the two germline ends. The CDR3 sequence: CAWSVGGDTQYF. CDR3 nucleotides: TGTGCCTGGAGTGTCGGGGGCGATACGCAGTATTTT.